Shown below are 31 T cell receptor beta chains from a single sample sequenced in a study of resident and recirculating memory T cells in vitiligo. The table came from immunoSEQ multiplex PCR; TCRdb's copy has only in-frame clones and leaves some out. This table has 65,000 to 80,000 clones, around 92% appearing once. What was sequenced was blood. Source of these receptors: a male donor with vitiligo.

The chain has TRBV27 and TRBJ2-5; TRBD2 matches 14 bases. The V gene's germline CDR1 is MNHEY and CDR2 SMNVEV (reference sequence). Trimming cost V 10 bases and J 7 bases; bases outside gene matches: 14. This CDR3 comprises 16 residues. CDR3 region: CATREAGTSGRGTQYF. CDR3 bases: TGTGCCACCAGGGAGGCCGGGACTAGCGGGAGAGGGACCCAGTACTTC.

This chain connects TRBV28 to TRBJ2-7, with D tentatively TRBD2 (6 bases). The CDR3 is made up of 15 amino acids. Trimming left V 3 bases short and J 6 bases short, with 18 bases between. From germline, CDR1 is MDHEN and CDR2 SYDVKM. The CDR3 protein is CASSLSRSGSVEQYF. DNA for the CDR3: TGTGCCAGCAGTTTGTCCCGAAGCGGGTCAGTCGAGCAGTACTTC.

This clone was seen once. As DNA, the CDR3 is TGTGCCAGCTCACCAAACTTAGCGGGAGGGCCGGGTGAGCAGTTCTTC. As protein: CASSPNLAGGPGEQFF. V usage is TRBV18 and J usage is TRBJ2-1, with 11 bases aligning to TRBD2. CDR3 size: 16 residues. Trimming at V came to 2 bases and at J to 9 bases, leaving 9 bases not matched to a gene. Germline lookup yields CDR1 KGHSH and CDR2 LQKENI.

This clone came up many times. The chain uses TRBV7-9 and TRBJ1-4; maybe TRBD1 (6 bases). The CDR3 runs to 14 residues. CDR1 SEHNR and CDR2 FQNEAQ come from the germline V gene (reference sequence). The V and J ends lost 3 bases and 8 bases respectively, with 13 bases between them. The CDR3: CASSLTGRVEKLFF. The CDR3 nucleotides are TGTGCCAGCAGCTTGACAGGCCGCGTGGAAAAACTGTTTTTT.

The gene calls are TRBV15 and TRBJ1-1, with TRBD1 identical over 9 bases. J gave up 6 bases and V 5 bases, and 4 bases lay outside the gene matches. The CDR3 is 13 residues long. CDR1 and CDR2 (germline): LNHNV, YYDKDF (reference sequence). The CDR3 sequence is CATSPGQGPEAFF. CDR3 DNA sequence: TGTGCCACCAGCCCGGGACAGGGCCCTGAAGCTTTCTTT.

The genes are TRBV10-1 and TRBJ2-3; the D is unclear. Germline values: CDR1 WNHNN, CDR2 SYGVQD (reference sequence). The CDR3 is made up of 17 amino acids. V was cut by 4 bases and J by 0 bases, with 17 bases left in between. The CDR3 DNA sequence: TGCGCCAGCAGTGGCCCGAGCCCCCGGTCCAGCACAGATACGCAGTATTTT. Protein product: CASSGPSPRSSTDTQYF.

This clone was seen just once. The rearrangement links TRBV7-6 to TRBJ2-4, with 8 bases that match TRBD2. V shed 5 bases and J 5 bases; nucleotides not matched to a gene: 8. The CDR3 covers 15 residues. The germline V gene has CDR1 SGHVS and CDR2 FNYEAQ. This chain's CDR3 is CASSLRGGSENIQYF. For the CDR3, the DNA is TGTGCCAGCAGCCTTCGGGGGGGTAGCGAAAACATTCAGTACTTC.

The rearrangement uses TRBV27 and TRBJ2-7; 11 bases agree with TRBD2. V was pared by 5 bases and J by 3 bases, with 15 bases of the junction left unmatched. The CDR3 contains 18 residues. CDR1 is MNHEY and CDR2 is SMNVEV in the germline V gene (reference sequence). CDR3 sequence: CASSPPGGLAGGFYEQYF. For the CDR3, the DNA is TGTGCCAGCAGTCCCCCCGGGGGTCTAGCGGGAGGATTCTACGAGCAGTACTTC.

Here the CDR3 DNA reads TGTGCCAGCACGCCCCCGGGGTCCTACAATGAGCAGTTCTTC. Protein sequence: CASTPPGSYNEQFF. This chain joins TRBV28 and TRBJ2-1; D possibly corresponds to TRBD2 (5 bases). Trimming took 7 bases from V and 1 from J, leaving 11 bases between them. The CDR3 is 14 residues long. CDR1 MDHEN and CDR2 SYDVKM come from the germline V gene.

The V call is TRBV5-1, the J call TRBJ2-1, with D perhaps matching TRBD2 (6 bases). This CDR3 has 18 residues. V dropped 0 bases and J dropped 0 bases, with 16 bases sitting between them. Germline V lookup: CDR1 SGHRS, CDR2 YFSETQ. The CDR3 loop reads CASSLEGNRRGSYNEQFF. The CDR3 region has the DNA TGCGCCAGCAGCTTGGAGGGTAACAGGAGGGGCTCCTACAATGAGCAGTTCTTC.

The gene calls are TRBV2 and TRBJ2-7; D is possibly TRBD1 (5 bases). V was pared by 5 bases and J by 0 bases, with 11 bases between. Germline V lookup: CDR1 SNHLY, CDR2 FYNNEI. The CDR3 length is 14 residues. CDR3 region: CASSPRATSYEQYF. CDR3 in DNA: TGTGCCAGCAGTCCCAGGGCTACCTCCTACGAGCAGTACTTC. The full variable domain, its missing parts supplied by reference TRBV2 and TRBJ2-7, is EPEVTQTPSHQVTQMGQEVILRCVPISNHLYFYWYRQILGQKVEFLVSFYNNEISEKSEIFDDQFSVERPDGSNFTLKIRSTKLEDSAMYFCASSPRATSYEQYFGPGTRLTVT.

The rearrangement links TRBV7-9 to TRBJ2-7, with D perhaps TRBD1 (5 bases). CDR1 is SEHNR and CDR2 is FQNEAQ in the germline V gene (reference sequence). Trimming left V 4 bases short and J 3 bases short, with 19 bases between. The CDR3 is 16 amino acids. CDR3 sequence reads: CASSSTLTVLVYEQYF. The CDR3 region has the DNA TGTGCCAGCAGCTCTACTTTGACAGTCCTTGTCTACGAGCAGTACTTC.

V is TRBV10-3 and J is TRBJ2-7, with 7 positions matching TRBD2. Germline V gene data show CDR1 as ENHRY and CDR2 as SYGVKD. The V and J ends lost 6 bases and 1 base, in that order; junction bases with no gene match: 9. The CDR3 has 15 residues. In nucleotides, the CDR3 is TGTGCCATCAGGGGAGGGGAGCGGTCTTCCTACGAGCAGTACTTC. The encoded protein is CAIRGGERSSYEQYF.

V usage is TRBV5-1 and J usage is TRBJ2-3; 11 bases are shared with TRBD2. The germline CDR1 and CDR2 sequences are SGHRS and YFSETQ. This CDR3 region has 18 residues. V gave up 3 bases and J gave up 5 bases; unmatched junction bases: 14. CDR3 residues: CASSWARVAGGLEDTQYF. The CDR3 nucleotides read TGCGCCAGCAGCTGGGCGAGGGTAGCGGGAGGGTTAGAAGATACGCAGTATTTT.

Only one count was recorded for this clone. The J gene is TRBJ2-2, the V gene TRBV5-1; TRBD2 aligns across 9 bases. Losses at the gene ends were 0 bases for V and 1 base for J; bases not matched to a gene: 7. The germline CDR1 and CDR2 sequences are SGHRS and YFSETQ. The CDR3 extends over 18 amino acids. This CDR3 reads CASSLAGRAGGNTGELFF. The CDR3 DNA is TGCGCCAGCAGCTTGGCTGGCAGAGCGGGAGGGAACACCGGGGAGCTGTTTTTT.

This clone has just one count. V usage is TRBV10-3 and J usage is TRBJ1-2; possibly TRBD1 for D (6 bases). Trimming took 9 bases from V and 7 from J, leaving 21 bases between them. The length of the CDR3 is 14 residues. Germline V gives CDR1 ENHRY, CDR2 SYGVKD. CDR3 coding DNA: TGTGCCATATATCAGGGGATTGAAGTCGGTGGCTACACCTTC. Protein: CAIYQGIEVGGYTF.

Only a few counts were recorded for this clone. The chain links TRBV30 to TRBJ1-2; D gene ambiguous. The germline V gene has CDR1 GTSNPN and CDR2 SVGIG (reference sequence). V shed 5 bases and J shed 3 bases, with 7 bases lying between them. CDR3 size: 11 residues. The CDR3 DNA follows: TGTGCCTGGTCGCGGGACTATGGCTACACCTTC. This codes for CAWSRDYGYTF.

The chain has TRBV7-3 and TRBJ2-3; D is perhaps TRBD2 (6 bases). This CDR3 has 15 amino acids. V lost 4 bases, J lost 1 base, and 12 bases lay in between. Germline CDR1 reads SGHTA; CDR2 reads FQGTGA. CDR3 sequence (DNA): TGTGCCAGCAGCTCTTCGGGAGCGGGCACAGATACGCAGTATTTT. As protein: CASSSSGAGTDTQYF. Complete variable domain (other parts from reference TRBV7-3 and TRBJ2-3): GAGVSQTPSNKVTEKGKYVELRCDPISGHTALYWYRQSLGQGPEFLIYFQGTGAADDSGLPNDRFFAVRPEGSVSTLKIQRTERGDSAVYLCASSSSGAGTDTQYFGPGTRLTVL.

The CDR3 loop reads CASSIGKGRGTEAFF. DNA for the CDR3: TGTGCCAGTAGTATAGGCAAGGGGCGGGGGACTGAAGCTTTCTTT. The V and J genes are TRBV19 and TRBJ1-1, with D tentatively TRBD1 (5 bases). CDR1 and CDR2 from the germline V gene are LNHDA and SQIVND (reference sequence). CDR3 size: 15 residues. Trimming took 1 base from V and 5 from J, leaving 14 bases between them.

The chain couples TRBV4-2 to TRBJ2-5; 10 bases agree with TRBD1. The DNA matches TRBJ2-7 better at its end, which makes the J call doubtful. CDR1 is LGHNA and CDR2 is YNFKEQ in the germline V gene. This CDR3 spans 15 amino acids. The CDR3 protein is CASSQGTGGSYEQYF. As DNA, the CDR3 is TGTGCCAGCAGCCAAGGGACAGGGGGGAGTTACGAGCAGTACTTC.

The genes are TRBV6-6 and TRBJ2-1, with D possibly being TRBD1 (6 bases). The CDR3 has 14 amino acids. Trimming left V 6 bases short and J 3 bases short, with 12 bases between. CDR1 MNHNY and CDR2 SVGAGI come from the germline V gene (reference sequence). The CDR3 loop is CASRMDSHYNEQFF. The CDR3 bases are TGTGCCAGCAGAATGGACAGCCACTACAATGAGCAGTTCTTC.

The chain links TRBV6-1 to TRBJ2-3; 7 bases fit TRBD2. The CDR3 length is 15 residues. Germline V gene lookup returns CDR1 MNHNS and CDR2 SASEGT. V lost 4 bases and J lost 4; bases outside the gene matches: 8. In nucleotides, the CDR3 is TGTGCCAGCAGTGCTGGTGCGGGAGTTGCAGATACGCAGTATTTT. It encodes CASSAGAGVADTQYF.

The gene calls are TRBV2 and TRBJ1-3, with D perhaps matching TRBD1 (6 bases). The ends were cut back, 7 bases at V and 0 bases at J, with 19 bases in the middle. This CDR3 comprises 17 residues. Per germline, CDR1 SNHLY and CDR2 FYNNEI. CDR3 nucleotide sequence: TGTGCCAGCACCGTCCAATCGACAGGCTTCTCTGGAAACACCATATATTTT. Protein product: CASTVQSTGFSGNTIYF.

This chain uses TRBV5-4 with TRBJ2-5, with D maybe TRBD2 (6 bases). Trimming took off 0 bases at V and 5 bases at J, with 11 bases between the two ends. This CDR3 comprises 14 residues. Germline V gene lookup returns CDR1 SGHNT and CDR2 YYREEE (reference sequence). The CDR3 region is CASSLGGDSETQYF. In nucleotides, the CDR3 is TGTGCCAGCAGCTTGGGGGGGGATTCGGAGACCCAGTACTTC.

CDR3 in DNA: TGTGCCAGCAGCTTACAGACTTCTTACTCCTACGAGCAGTACTTC. It is translated as CASSLQTSYSYEQYF. This chain joins TRBV7-2 and TRBJ2-7; D not certain. The CDR3 loop spans 15 amino acids. Germline CDR1 reads SGHTA; CDR2 reads FQGNSA. V gave up 2 bases and J gave up 0 bases, with 11 bases separating them.

This rearrangement joins TRBV15 to TRBJ2-3, with D hard to call. This CDR3 has 15 amino acids. V lost 5 bases and J 2 bases, leaving 14 bases between the germline ends. In germline, CDR1 is LNHNV, CDR2 YYDKDF (reference sequence). Here the CDR3 DNA reads TGTGCCACCAGCGGAAAGCAGGTGAACACAGATACGCAGTATTTT. This gives the protein CATSGKQVNTDTQYF.

The chain carries TRBV7-3 and TRBJ2-1, with TRBD1 matching over 9 bases. The CDR3 contains 15 residues. The V segment lost 5 bases and the J segment 4 bases; nucleotides outside the gene matches: 6. Per germline, CDR1 SGHTA and CDR2 FQGTGA. DNA of the CDR3: TGTGCCAGCAGCCACGGACAGGGGAGATACAATGAGCAGTTCTTC. Its protein product is CASSHGQGRYNEQFF.

This chain joins TRBV9 and TRBJ2-1; 10 bases agree with TRBD2. Unmatched junction bases numbered 10, after V lost 4 bases and J lost 6 bases. CDR1 and CDR2 from the germline V gene are SGDLS and YYNGEE. This CDR3 region has 16 residues. This CDR3 is CASSTKREGPLNEQFF. The CDR3, as DNA: TGTGCCAGCAGCACCAAGCGGGAGGGCCCGCTCAATGAGCAGTTCTTC.

This clone was seen once. This chain joins TRBV11-3 and TRBJ2-1; 13 bases are shared with TRBD2. Germline loops: CDR1 SGHNT, CDR2 YENEEA. V shed 4 bases and J 10 bases; nucleotides not matched to a gene: 7. The CDR3 consists of 15 residues. CDR3 residues: CASSSLAGGPREQFF. The CDR3 DNA follows: TGTGCCAGCAGCTCACTAGCGGGAGGGCCGAGGGAGCAGTTCTTC.

This clone was recorded a few times. The chain recombines TRBV5-1 with TRBJ2-3; 7 positions match TRBD1. The CDR3 contains 15 residues. Trimming cost V 1 base and J 0 bases; bases outside gene matches: 2. Germline CDR1 SGHRS, CDR2 YFSETQ. Here the CDR3 DNA reads TGCGCCAGCAGCTTGTCGGGACAGAGCACAGATACGCAGTATTTT. It specifies CASSLSGQSTDTQYF. Together with reference TRBV5-1 and TRBJ2-3, the CDR3 gives the full variable domain: KAGVTQTPRYLIKTRGQQVTLSCSPISGHRSVSWYQQTPGQGLQFLFEYFSETQRNKGNFPGRFSGRQFSNSRSEMNVSTLELGDSALYLCASSLSGQSTDTQYFGPGTRLTVL.

The chain is built from TRBV19 and TRBJ1-5; 9 nucleotides align to TRBD1. The CDR3 extends over 13 amino acids. Germline loops: CDR1 LNHDA, CDR2 SQIVND (reference sequence). J lost 5 bases, V lost 11 bases, and 7 bases had no gene match. Here the CDR3 DNA reads TGTGCCGCGCGACAGGGGGAATATCAGCCCCAGCATTTT. Amino acids: CAARQGEYQPQHF.